This passage covers 7 T cell receptor beta chains from one sample sequenced in a study of T cell responses to AZD1222 COVID-19 vaccine. Only in-frame clones appear in the TCRdb table, and some are missing; sequencing was by immunoSEQ multiplex PCR. The repertoire holds fewer than 85,000 clones, 83% seen once, with roughly 1.3% in the top ten. The sequencing here drew on peripheral blood, taken 28 days after the second AZD1222 dose. The receptors here all came from an adult who received the AZD1222 COVID-19 vaccine.

J is TRBJ1-5 and V is TRBV5-1; D call uncertain. The CDR3 sequence is 13 residues long. V was cut by 4 bases and J by 3 bases, with 8 bases left in between. Germline values: CDR1 SGHRS, CDR2 YFSETQ. CDR3: CASSQDPNQPQHF. The CDR3 coding sequence is TGCGCCAGCAGCCAGGATCCCAATCAGCCCCAGCATTTT.

V and J are TRBV30 and TRBJ1-5; tentatively, D is TRBD1 (5 bases). The germline V and J ends were trimmed by 4 bases and 5 bases, with 12 bases remaining between them. CDR3 length equals 13 residues. From germline, CDR1 is GTSNPN and CDR2 SVGIG (reference sequence). CDR3 coding DNA: TGTGCCTGGACAGGGCGGAGGGATCAGCCCCAGCATTTT. It translates to CAWTGRRDQPQHF.

This clone was observed a few times. This chain joins TRBV19 and TRBJ1-2; 8 nucleotides align to TRBD1. This CDR3 comprises 15 residues. V lost 7 bases, J lost 6 bases, and 13 bases stayed unmatched. In germline, CDR1 is LNHDA, CDR2 SQIVND (reference sequence). CDR3 amino acids: CASKNRQGIGDGYTF. The CDR3 bases are TGTGCCAGTAAAAACCGACAGGGGATCGGAGATGGCTACACCTTC. Combining the CDR3 with reference TRBV19 and TRBJ1-2 gives the whole variable domain DGGITQSPKYLFRKEGQNVTLSCEQNLNHDAMYWYRQDPGQGLRLIYYSQIVNDFQKGDIAEGYSVSREKKESFPLTVTSAQKNPTAFYLCASKNRQGIGDGYTFGSGTRLTVV.

The chain recombines TRBV11-3 with TRBJ2-5, with TRBD1 matching over 7 bases. CDR1 SGHNT and CDR2 YENEEA come from the germline V gene. The J segment lost 0 bases and the V segment lost 3 bases, leaving 4 bases of the junction unmatched. This CDR3 is built from 15 residues. The CDR3: CASSLSDRDQETQYF. CDR3 sequence (DNA): TGTGCCAGCAGCTTGAGCGACAGGGACCAAGAGACCCAGTACTTC.

This clone came up once. The chain couples TRBV12-3 or TRBV12-4 to TRBJ1-1; perhaps TRBD1 as D (5 bases). V was trimmed by 6 bases and J by 7 bases, leaving 12 bases between them. The CDR3 is 12 amino acids. CDR3 in DNA: TGTGCCAGCAGCCTTAACCAGGGTGAAGCTTTCTTT. It is translated as CASSLNQGEAFF.

This chain connects TRBV7-2 to TRBJ1-5; no definite D call. This CDR3 comprises 13 residues. The germline gives CDR1 SGHTA, CDR2 FQGNSA. V shed 2 bases and J shed 0 bases, with 2 bases lying between them. CDR3 coding DNA: TGTGCCAGCAGCTTAAGTAGCAATCAGCCCCAGCATTTT. Protein sequence: CASSLSSNQPQHF.

This clone has a single count. DNA for the CDR3: TGTGCCAGCAGCGTAGGATGGGGTACGTACGAGCAGTACTTC. This encodes CASSVGWGTYEQYF. The chain links TRBV9 to TRBJ2-7; D not resolved. Trimming cost V 0 bases and J 4 bases, with 11 bases left between them. Germline V gene sequence: CDR1 SGDLS, CDR2 YYNGEE. The CDR3 is made up of 14 amino acids.